The sequence of this TCR beta chain was determined in a study of beta chain features in type 1 diabetes. Study-level findings and limits: Shortening of TCRB CDR3s, moderate but significant, appeared in all four CD4+ subsets of Type 1 diabetes patients.

V lost 6 bases, J lost 2 bases, and 13 bases lay in between. The CDR3 totals 14 residues. Germline CDR1 is SNHLY and CDR2 is FYNNEI. This clone was picked up a small number of times. The antigen is not known. Expressed TCRB transcripts were sequenced, since all the RNA that had been isolated was reverse transcribed. TCRdb's table, derived via immunoSEQ multiplex PCR, lists solely in-frame clones and lacks some. Of around 130,000 clones in the sample, around 8.8% were seen once. Sequenced input: central memory CD4+ T cells from blood. This chain connects TRBV2 to TRBJ2-5; tentatively, D is TRBD1 (5 bases). This receptor was identified in a man between 25 and 39 years old with type 1 diabetes. Written as DNA, the CDR3 is TGTGCCAGCAGGCGACAGCCTTCTCAAGAGACCCAGTACTTC. Protein sequence: CASRRQPSQETQYF.